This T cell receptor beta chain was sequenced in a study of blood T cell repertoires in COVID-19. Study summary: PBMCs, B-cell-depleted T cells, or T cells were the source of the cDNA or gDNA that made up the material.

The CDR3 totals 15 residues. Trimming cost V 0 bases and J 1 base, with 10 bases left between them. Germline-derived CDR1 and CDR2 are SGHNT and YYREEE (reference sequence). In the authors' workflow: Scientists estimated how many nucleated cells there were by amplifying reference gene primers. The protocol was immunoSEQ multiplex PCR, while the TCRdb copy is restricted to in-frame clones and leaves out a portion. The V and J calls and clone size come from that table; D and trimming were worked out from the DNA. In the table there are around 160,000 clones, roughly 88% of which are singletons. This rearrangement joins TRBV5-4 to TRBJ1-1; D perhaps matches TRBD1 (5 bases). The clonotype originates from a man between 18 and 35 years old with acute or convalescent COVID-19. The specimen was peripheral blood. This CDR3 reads CASSLDGGRNTEAFF. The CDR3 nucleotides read TGTGCCAGCAGCTTGGACGGGGGTCGGAACACTGAAGCTTTCTTT.